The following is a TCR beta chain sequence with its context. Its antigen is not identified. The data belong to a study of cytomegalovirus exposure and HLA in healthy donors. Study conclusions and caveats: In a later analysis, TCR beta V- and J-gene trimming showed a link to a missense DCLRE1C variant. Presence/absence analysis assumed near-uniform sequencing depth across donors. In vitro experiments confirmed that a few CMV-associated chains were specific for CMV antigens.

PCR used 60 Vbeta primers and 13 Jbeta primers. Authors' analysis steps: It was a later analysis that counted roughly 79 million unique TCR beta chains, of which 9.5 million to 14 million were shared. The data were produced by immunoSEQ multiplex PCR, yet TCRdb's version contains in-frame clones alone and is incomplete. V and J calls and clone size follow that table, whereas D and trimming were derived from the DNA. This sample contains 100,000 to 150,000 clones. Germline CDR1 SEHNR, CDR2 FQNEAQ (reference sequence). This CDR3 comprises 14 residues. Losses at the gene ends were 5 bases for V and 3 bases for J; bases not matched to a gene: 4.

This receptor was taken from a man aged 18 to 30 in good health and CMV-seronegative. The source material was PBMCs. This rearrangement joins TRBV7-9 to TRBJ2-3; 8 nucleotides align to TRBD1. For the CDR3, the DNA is TGTGCCAGCAGCCCAGGGGGCGGAACAGATACGCAGTATTTT. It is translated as CASSPGGGTDTQYF.